Listed here are 23 T cell receptor beta chains from one sample, sequenced in a study of control samples from healthy donors and cancer patients. Data came from immunoSEQ multiplex PCR; TCRdb stores just in-frame clones and leaves some out. The repertoire has about 100,000 clones, less than 90% of them found once; the top ten carry 15% to 20%. Sequenced material: blood. The origin of the receptors is a woman aged 50 to 60 in good health.

This chain joins TRBV2 and TRBJ2-7, with D perhaps TRBD1 (6 bases). Germline CDR1 is SNHLY and CDR2 is FYNNEI. V lost 8 bases, J lost 6 bases, and 20 bases lay in between. The CDR3 loop spans 14 amino acids. The DNA for the CDR3 is TGTGCCAGCCACCATGAGTTGACAGGTTCCGAGCAGTACTTC. It specifies CASHHELTGSEQYF.

The rearrangement uses TRBV6-4 and TRBJ1-4; no reliable D call. The CDR3 loop spans 12 amino acids. The germline CDR1 and CDR2 sequences are MRHNA and SNTAGT. The V and J ends lost 2 bases and 10 bases respectively, with 8 bases between them. The CDR3 sequence: CASSDPLGKLFF. The CDR3 DNA reads TGTGCCAGCAGTGACCCCTTGGGAAAACTGTTTTTT.

The chain links TRBV7-7 to TRBJ2-5; D unclear. CDR3 length equals 13 residues. Germline V lookup: CDR1 SSHAT, CDR2 FNYEAQ (reference sequence). Trimming left V 5 bases short and J 5 bases short, with 12 bases between. DNA for the CDR3: TGTGCCAGCAGCCCCTTAGGGCAGGAGACCCAGTACTTC. This sequence encodes CASSPLGQETQYF.

The chain recombines TRBV4-3 with TRBJ2-2; TRBD1 is a possible D gene (5 bases). CDR1 and CDR2 (germline): LGHNA, YSLEER. With 6 bases removed from V and 5 bases from J, the gap between germline ends came to 13 bases. The length of the CDR3 is 14 residues. CDR3 sequence (DNA): TGCGCCAGCAGTCACAGGATTATGACCGGGGAGCTGTTTTTT. Its translation: CASSHRIMTGELFF.

The rearrangement links TRBV23-1 to TRBJ2-1, with D possibly matching TRBD1 (7 bases). TRBV23-1 carries the ORF label, with uncertain function. The CDR3 is 18 residues long. Trimming cost V 0 bases and J 5 bases, with 20 bases left between them. The CDR3 region has the DNA TGCGCCAGCAGTCAATCCAAAGGGGGGACAGAGTCGGACAATGAGCAGTTCTTC. Amino acid sequence: CASSQSKGGTESDNEQFF.

V usage is TRBV18 and J usage is TRBJ2-1; TRBD2 aligns across 11 bases. Losses at the gene ends were 0 bases for V and 2 bases for J; bases not matched to a gene: 9. Per the germline V gene, CDR1 is KGHSH and CDR2 is LQKENI. The length of the CDR3 is 19 residues. The DNA for the CDR3 is TGTGCCAGCTCACCACCTGGGCTAGCGGGGGGTGGCCCCTACAATGAGCAGTTCTTC. Translation gives CASSPPGLAGGGPYNEQFF.

This clone has a single count. This CDR3 is CASSPHRGRAFF. CDR3 DNA sequence: TGTGCCAGCAGCCCACACAGGGGGCGAGCTTTCTTT. The chain combines TRBV27 with TRBJ1-1; 9 nucleotides line up with TRBD1. This CDR3 region has 12 residues. V shed 6 bases and J 10 bases; nucleotides not matched to a gene: 6. Germline CDR1 and CDR2: MNHEY and SMNVEV (reference sequence).

The rearrangement links TRBV3-1 (or the pseudogene TRBV3-2) to TRBJ2-3; D gene ambiguous. V lost 1 base to trimming and J lost 5 bases, with 7 bases between them. This CDR3 has 13 residues. Germline V gene lookup returns CDR1 LGHDT and CDR2 YNNKEL (reference sequence). Here the CDR3 DNA reads TGTGCCAGCAGCCAAGGATGGGAAGATACGCAGTATTTT. It yields the protein CASSQGWEDTQYF.

This CDR3 reads CASSQGSGVGLDTIYF. CDR3 DNA sequence: TGTGCCAGCAGCCAAGGCTCGGGGGTGGGCCTCGACACCATATATTTT. V usage is TRBV3-1 (or the pseudogene TRBV3-2) and J usage is TRBJ1-3; tentative D call: TRBD1 (5 bases). V was shortened by 1 base and J by 8 bases, with 18 bases between the two germline ends. The CDR3 has 16 amino acids. Germline V gene data show CDR1 as LGHDT and CDR2 as YNNKEL (reference sequence).

In this sample, this clone turned up once. This chain connects TRBV6-1 to TRBJ2-2; a possible D gene is TRBD2 (7 bases). Germline loops: CDR1 MNHNS, CDR2 SASEGT. The CDR3 loop spans 16 amino acids. Trimming removed 1 base at V and 7 bases at J, with 16 bases between. The CDR3 protein is CASSEGASGGGGELFF. CDR3 sequence (DNA): TGTGCCAGCAGTGAAGGAGCCTCGGGGGGCGGCGGGGAGCTGTTTTTT.

CDR3 region: CASSSPWGNTDTQYF. CDR3 in DNA: TGTGCCAGCAGCTCTCCCTGGGGGAACACAGATACGCAGTATTTT. The chain uses TRBV27 and TRBJ2-3, with D possibly being TRBD1 or TRBD2 (5 bases each). This CDR3 contains 15 residues. CDR1 is MNHEY, CDR2 SMNVEV, per germline (reference sequence). The V gene lost 6 bases and the J gene lost 2 bases, with 15 bases spanning the gap.

V gene TRBV6-5 combines with J gene TRBJ1-2; TRBD1 agrees at 7 bases. This CDR3 spans 16 amino acids. Per germline, CDR1 MNHEY and CDR2 SVGAGI. The V gene end was trimmed by 0 bases and the J gene end by 2 bases; junction bases not matched to a gene: 6. This CDR3 reads CASSYSRGQPNYGYTF. The CDR3 bases are TGTGCCAGCAGTTACTCGCGGGGACAGCCCAACTATGGCTACACCTTC.

The V and J genes are TRBV9 and TRBJ2-2; TRBD2 aligns across 10 bases. The trim removed 5 bases at V and 3 bases at J, leaving 4 bases unmatched. The CDR3 totals 15 residues. The germline CDR1 and CDR2 sequences are SGDLS and YYNGEE. CDR3 in amino acids: CASSVTSGDTGELFF. In nucleotides, the CDR3 is TGTGCCAGCAGTGTAACTAGCGGGGACACCGGGGAGCTGTTTTTT. Full variable domain (missing parts from reference TRBV9 and TRBJ2-2): DSGVTQTPKHLITATGQRVTLRCSPRSGDLSVYWYQQSLDQGLQFLIQYYNGEERAKGNILERFSAQQFPDLHSELNLSSLELGDSALYFCASSVTSGDTGELFFGEGSRLTVL.

This chain uses TRBV6-5 with TRBJ2-2; the D is unclear. This CDR3 has 10 residues. The V end lost 8 bases, the J end lost 7 bases, and 5 bases lay between the germline ends. Germline CDR1 is MNHEY and CDR2 is SVGAGI. CDR3 in amino acids: CASEYGELFF. As DNA, the CDR3 is TGTGCCAGCGAGTACGGGGAGCTGTTTTTT.

The genes are TRBV7-3 and TRBJ2-1; TRBD1 matches at 7 bases. This CDR3 region has 15 residues. Per the germline V gene, CDR1 is SGHTA and CDR2 is FQGTGA. V gave up 4 bases and J gave up 3 bases; unmatched junction bases: 6. The CDR3 reads CASSSYRGSYNEQFF. DNA of the CDR3: TGTGCCAGCAGCTCCTACAGGGGCAGCTACAATGAGCAGTTCTTC.

This chain uses TRBV5-1 with TRBJ2-1; TRBD2 is a possible D gene (5 bases). The V and J ends lost 0 bases and 7 bases respectively, with 14 bases between them. Germline CDR1 reads SGHRS; CDR2 reads YFSETQ. There are 15 residues in the CDR3. The CDR3 reads CASSLEIGMVNEQFF. CDR3 sequence (DNA): TGCGCCAGCAGCTTGGAAATCGGGATGGTAAATGAGCAGTTCTTC.

This clone was counted once. The rearrangement uses TRBV7-9 and TRBJ2-7; D uncertain. CDR1 and CDR2 (germline): SEHNR, FQNEAQ (reference sequence). The CDR3 sequence is 15 residues long. V lost 4 bases and J lost 2, with 15 bases in between. The CDR3 is CASSSPESTAYEQYF. In DNA form, the CDR3 reads TGTGCCAGCAGCTCCCCGGAATCGACTGCCTACGAGCAGTACTTC.

The rearrangement joins TRBV4-1 to TRBJ1-5; the D is unclear. There are 13 residues in the CDR3. Germline V CDR1 and CDR2: MGHRA, YSYEKL. Trimming shortened V by 0 bases and J by 4 bases, and 4 bases separated the two germline ends. The CDR3 loop is CASSQDSNQPQHF. The DNA for the CDR3 is TGCGCCAGCAGCCAAGATAGTAATCAGCCCCAGCATTTT.

The chain uses TRBV2 and TRBJ1-2; D ambiguous. CDR3 length: 14 residues. V was pared by 2 bases and J by 1 base, with 8 bases between. Germline CDR1 SNHLY, CDR2 FYNNEI. DNA for the CDR3: TGTGCCAGCAGTGAACTTCAGGTTAACTATGGCTACACCTTC. The encoded protein is CASSELQVNYGYTF. Full variable domain (rest looked up from reference TRBV2 and TRBJ1-2): EPEVTQTPSHQVTQMGQEVILRCVPISNHLYFYWYRQILGQKVEFLVSFYNNEISEKSEIFDDQFSVERPDGSNFTLKIRSTKLEDSAMYFCASSELQVNYGYTFGSGTRLTVV.

The table lists this clone with a count of one. The rearrangement links TRBV10-3 to TRBJ2-3, with D possibly being TRBD1 or TRBD2 (7 bases each). Germline lookup yields CDR1 ENHRY and CDR2 SYGVKD. Trimming stripped 10 bases from V and 0 bases from J, with 20 bases between. There are 16 residues in the CDR3. The CDR3 DNA reads TGTGCCACCGGGCGGGGGACAGTGACTAGCACAGATACGCAGTATTTT. It is translated as CATGRGTVTSTDTQYF.

The gene calls are TRBV6-1 and TRBJ1-6; D may be TRBD1 (6 bases). The CDR3 has 16 amino acids. The germline CDR1 and CDR2 sequences are MNHNS and SASEGT. Trimming removed 2 bases from V and 7 bases from J, with 15 bases in between. CDR3 sequence: CASSELGGAKNSPLHF. For the CDR3, the DNA is TGTGCCAGCAGTGAATTGGGGGGGGCGAAGAATTCACCCCTCCACTTT.

The chain links TRBV2 to TRBJ2-3; no definite D call. CDR3 length: 15 residues. V dropped 4 bases and J dropped 0 bases, with 11 bases sitting between them. Germline V CDR1 and CDR2: SNHLY, FYNNEI. The CDR3 bases are TGTGCCAGCAGTGTTACCCCGGGCAGCACAGATACGCAGTATTTT. Its translation: CASSVTPGSTDTQYF.

This clone was picked up one time. The gene calls are TRBV5-1 and TRBJ1-1; 10 bases match TRBD1. The CDR3 loop spans 14 amino acids. V lost 2 bases, J lost 6 bases, and 4 bases stayed unmatched. Germline assignment: CDR1 SGHRS and CDR2 YFSETQ. CDR3 in DNA: TGCGCCAGCAGCTTAAGACAGGGGGCCGCTGAAGCTTTCTTT. The encoded protein is CASSLRQGAAEAFF.